Shown below are 30 T cell receptor beta chains from a single sample sequenced in a study of CD8 T cells in ankylosing spondylitis. TCRdb fed the 5' RACE reads into MiXCR, producing one record per CDR3 protein. The data hold fewer than 500,000 distinct CDR3 sequences, with roughly a quarter observed a single time. General study results and limits: A motif in TCR beta, a set of roughly 8 highly homologous variants, appeared characteristic of ankylosing spondylitis blood.

These receptors have no known antigen. Sequenced input: blood, either unsorted or a sorted T cell fraction (not recorded which). Receptor source: a male donor with ankylosing spondylitis.

The chain joins TRBV27 to TRBJ2-1; TRBD1 matches at 11 bases. CDR3 length equals 17 residues. J was trimmed by 2 bases and V by 6 bases; bases with no gene match: 9. The V gene's germline CDR1 is MNHEY and CDR2 SMNVEV (reference sequence). The CDR3 is CASSRTGGFVPYNEQFF. CDR3 in DNA: TGTGCCAGCAGCAGGACAGGGGGCTTCGTCCCCTACAATGAGCAGTTCTTC.

This clonotype has a handful of counts. The CDR3, as DNA: TGTGCCAGCAGTACGAGAACCCCCGGCCACTTT. Its protein product is CASSTRTPGHF. The chain recombines TRBV6-5 with TRBJ1-6; D is unresolved. The CDR3 is made up of 11 amino acids. The V and J ends lost 5 bases and 18 bases respectively, with 14 bases between them. CDR1 is MNHEY and CDR2 is SVGAGI in the germline V gene.

This clonotype was seen only a few times. The chain uses TRBV6-5 and TRBJ1-1, with D unresolved. This CDR3 has 13 amino acids. Germline CDR1 reads MNHEY; CDR2 reads SVGAGI. Deletions cut 3 bases from V and 0 bases from J, with 5 bases between. Here the CDR3 DNA reads TGTGCCAGCAGTTATGTAATGAACACTGAAGCTTTCTTT. It yields the protein CASSYVMNTEAFF.

This clonotype was observed a handful of times. The chain couples TRBV5-1 to TRBJ2-1; 9 nucleotides line up with TRBD2. CDR1 is SGHRS, CDR2 YFSETQ, per germline. V was pared by 0 bases and J by 7 bases, with 11 bases of the junction left unmatched. The CDR3 runs 17 residues. In nucleotides, the CDR3 is TGCGCCAGCAGCTTGGATGGACTAGCGACTCATGGGAATGAGCAGTTCTTC. Its protein product is CASSLDGLATHGNEQFF. Using reference TRBV5-1 and TRBJ2-1 for the parts outside the CDR3, the full variable domain is KAGVTQTPRYLIKTRGQQVTLSCSPISGHRSVSWYQQTPGQGLQFLFEYFSETQRNKGNFPGRFSGRQFSNSRSEMNVSTLELGDSALYLCASSLDGLATHGNEQFFGPGTRLTVL.

This CDR3 is CASSDATSGPSTDTQYF. CDR3 sequence (DNA): TGTGCCAGCAGTGACGCCACTAGCGGGCCTAGCACAGATACGCAGTATTTT. The chain is built from TRBV25-1 and TRBJ2-3; 9 nucleotides agree with TRBD2. Germline assignment: CDR1 MGHDK and CDR2 SYGVNS. The V segment lost 3 bases and the J segment 0 bases; nucleotides outside the gene matches: 7. The CDR3 has 17 residues.

This clonotype was seen only a few times. The V call is TRBV13, the J call TRBJ2-3; 9 bases fit TRBD2. The CDR3 loop spans 16 amino acids. The V and J ends lost 1 base and 5 bases, in that order; junction bases with no gene match: 7. The germline CDR1 and CDR2 sequences are PRHDT and FYEKMQ (reference sequence). The CDR3 is CASSLEAGGPRDTQYF. CDR3 sequence (DNA): TGTGCCAGCAGCTTAGAGGCGGGAGGGCCAAGAGATACGCAGTATTTT.

As concerns this clonotype: With a much larger clone just one base away, this may be a read error. The rearrangement links TRBV5-1 to TRBJ1-1; a possible D gene is TRBD1 (5 bases). This CDR3 has 15 residues. Germline V lookup: CDR1 SGHRS, CDR2 YFSETQ. The CDR3 region is CASSLGTGGNTVAFF. CDR3 coding DNA: TGCGCCAGCAGCTTGGGTACGGGGGGGAACACTGTAGCTTTCTTT.

The table lists this clonotype with a few counts. The chain couples TRBV7-8 to TRBJ2-2; D possibly corresponds to TRBD2 (5 bases). Germline assignment: CDR1 SGHVS and CDR2 FQNEAQ. Trimming took 7 bases from V and 2 from J, leaving 17 bases between them. This CDR3 contains 16 residues. For the CDR3, the DNA is TGTGCCAGCACCACCGCCCGGACTTCCAACACCGGGGAGCTGTTTTTT. The encoded protein is CASTTARTSNTGELFF.

This chain uses TRBV11-1 with TRBJ2-1; 13 bases fit TRBD2. Trimming removed 4 bases from V and 0 bases from J; junction bases left unmatched: 6. Germline-derived CDR1 and CDR2 are SGHAT and FQDESV (reference sequence). This CDR3 region has 18 residues. CDR3 residues: CASSSGLAGLGSYNEQFF. CDR3 sequence (DNA): TGTGCCAGCAGCTCGGGACTAGCGGGACTTGGCTCCTACAATGAGCAGTTCTTC.

CDR3 sequence reads: CASSQDREKLFF. In nucleotides, the CDR3 is TGTGCCAGCAGCCAAGATCGAGAAAAACTGTTTTTT. The chain recombines TRBV14 with TRBJ1-4; D gene uncertain. Germline lookup yields CDR1 SGHDN and CDR2 FVKESK. The CDR3 runs 12 residues. V lost 0 bases and J lost 8, with 4 bases in between.

This clonotype was detected only a few times. This chain connects TRBV2 to TRBJ2-3; 7 nucleotides align to TRBD1. The V and J ends lost 3 bases and 4 bases, in that order; junction bases with no gene match: 1. Germline CDR1 SNHLY, CDR2 FYNNEI. The CDR3 spans 13 residues. The CDR3 nucleotides are TGTGCCAGCAGTGAGCAGGGGGCAGATACGCAGTATTTT. Encoded protein: CASSEQGADTQYF.

The chain joins TRBV24-1 to TRBJ2-7; D is undetermined. Germline V gene lookup returns CDR1 KGHDR and CDR2 SFDVKD. Trimming took off 5 bases at V and 8 bases at J, with 6 bases between the two ends. CDR3 size: 10 residues. The DNA for the CDR3 is TGTGCCACCAGTGCCATACAGCAGTACTTC. It translates to CATSAIQQYF.

This clonotype was found a few times. The V call is TRBV7-9, the J call TRBJ2-7, with 8 bases aligning to TRBD2. The junction had 7 bases not matched to a gene; V was cut back by 0 bases and J by 12 bases. Germline V gene lookup returns CDR1 SEHNR and CDR2 FQNEAQ (reference sequence). The CDR3 spans 13 residues. CDR3: CASSLAPGGRPYF. For the CDR3, the DNA is TGTGCCAGCAGCTTAGCGCCCGGCGGGAGGCCGTACTTC.

The sample holds a few counts of this clonotype. The V and J genes are TRBV5-6 and TRBJ2-5; no definite D call. This CDR3 spans 17 amino acids. Trimming stripped 5 bases from V and 0 bases from J, with 20 bases between. The germline V gene encodes CDR1 SGHDT and CDR2 YYEEEE. The CDR3 spells CASRPAWAVGYQETQYF. Written as DNA, the CDR3 is TGTGCCAGCAGACCCGCGTGGGCGGTAGGGTACCAAGAGACCCAGTACTTC.

The chain links TRBV20-1 to TRBJ1-5, with D perhaps matching TRBD1 (6 bases). V shed 6 bases and J shed 7 bases, with 19 bases lying between them. CDR1 is DFQATT and CDR2 is SNEGSKA in the germline V gene (reference sequence). The CDR3 totals 14 residues. The CDR3 reads CSARKQGIGQPQHF. The DNA of the CDR3 is TGCAGTGCCAGGAAACAGGGAATAGGGCAGCCCCAGCATTTT.

This chain links TRBV12-3 or TRBV12-4 with TRBJ2-5; 11 nucleotides align to TRBD2. The junction had 7 bases not matched to a gene; V was cut back by 3 bases and J by 7 bases. This CDR3 is 15 amino acids long. CDR3 DNA: TGTGCCAGCAGTTTCGGGACTAGCGGCTACGGGACCCAGTACTTC. It specifies CASSFGTSGYGTQYF.

This clonotype was detected only a few times. V and J are TRBV10-3 and TRBJ2-1, with 8 bases aligning to TRBD2. Germline V gives CDR1 ENHRY, CDR2 SYGVKD. V shed 3 bases, J shed 4 bases, and the junction held 5 bases outside the gene matches. The CDR3 covers 15 residues. CDR3 DNA sequence: TGTGCCATCAGTGATCCCGGGAGGGAATACAATGAGCAGTTCTTC. Translation: CAISDPGREYNEQFF.

J is TRBJ1-6 and V is TRBV5-1, with D possibly being TRBD1 (6 bases). V was shortened by 4 bases and J by 6 bases, with 20 bases between the two germline ends. Per the germline V gene, CDR1 is SGHRS and CDR2 is YFSETQ. CDR3 length: 17 amino acids. The CDR3 nucleotides are TGCGCCAGCAGCACTCAGTGGCAGGGGACCGGTAATTCACCCCTCCACTTT. It yields the protein CASSTQWQGTGNSPLHF.

This chain uses TRBV11-2 with TRBJ2-1, with D unclear. Germline V CDR1 and CDR2: SGHAT, FQNNGV. Trimming left V 5 bases short and J 4 bases short, with 12 bases between. This CDR3 has 14 residues. CDR3 DNA: TGTGCCAGCAGCCGCGTTCTTGAATACAATGAGCAGTTCTTC. It specifies CASSRVLEYNEQFF. The full variable domain, its missing parts supplied by reference TRBV11-2 and TRBJ2-1, is EAGVAQSPRYKIIEKRQSVAFWCNPISGHATLYWYQQILGQGPKLLIQFQNNGVVDDSQLPKDRFSAERLKGVDSTLKIQPAKLEDSAVYLCASSRVLEYNEQFFGPGTRLTVL.

This clonotype has more than one count but fewer than ten. The V gene is TRBV5-5, the J gene TRBJ2-1, with a tentative D call TRBD1 (5 bases). The germline V gene encodes CDR1 SGHKS and CDR2 YYEKEE (reference sequence). This CDR3 contains 17 residues. V lost 1 base to trimming and J lost 0 bases, with 14 bases between them. The CDR3 spells CASSLSSGPSSYNEQFF. The CDR3 DNA reads TGTGCCAGCAGCTTGTCGTCAGGGCCAAGCTCCTACAATGAGCAGTTCTTC.

This chain uses TRBV11-2 with TRBJ2-2, with 9 nucleotides matching TRBD2. V lost 1 base to trimming and J lost 7 bases; unmatched junction nucleotides: 4. The CDR3 covers 15 residues. The germline V gene encodes CDR1 SGHAT and CDR2 FQNNGV. CDR3 sequence reads: CASSLVAGVDGELFF. The CDR3 DNA follows: TGTGCCAGCAGCTTAGTAGCGGGAGTGGACGGGGAGCTGTTTTTT.

This chain joins TRBV12-3 or TRBV12-4 and TRBJ2-1; 11 nucleotides line up with TRBD1. Germline trimming cut 4 bases from V and 4 bases from J; bases unmatched to any gene: 15. This CDR3 spans 19 amino acids. CDR3 nucleotide sequence: TGTGCCAGCAGTTGGGACAGGGGGATTGGGCTCATGTCTTACAATGAGCAGTTCTTC. It is translated as CASSWDRGIGLMSYNEQFF.

This chain's CDR3 is CASSDSNGPESDTQYF. The CDR3 DNA reads TGTGCCAGCAGTGACTCGAACGGGCCCGAATCAGATACGCAGTATTTT. V usage is TRBV6-4 and J usage is TRBJ2-3; D is ambiguous. Germline V lookup: CDR1 MRHNA, CDR2 SNTAGT. The CDR3 runs to 16 residues. V was trimmed by 0 bases and J by 4 bases, leaving 14 bases between them.

This clonotype was observed a handful of times. The chain has TRBV7-2 and TRBJ2-2; D gene unclear. V was clipped by 1 base and J by 7 bases, with 4 bases between them. The CDR3 has 12 residues. CDR1 is SGHTA and CDR2 is FQGNSA in the germline V gene. For the CDR3, the DNA is TGTGCCAGCAGCTTAGTATACGGGGAGCTGTTTTTT. It translates to CASSLVYGELFF.

In DNA form, the CDR3 reads TGCAGCGTTGAGCAACAGGGTATTGTCGGTACAGATACGCAGTATTTT. Its translation is CSVEQQGIVGTDTQYF. V usage is TRBV29-1 and J usage is TRBJ2-3, with D perhaps matching TRBD1 (6 bases). This CDR3 has 16 residues. V lost 3 bases and J lost 3, with 19 bases in between. Germline values: CDR1 SQVTM, CDR2 ANQGSEA.

The chain employs TRBV6-2 or TRBV6-3 and TRBJ2-7; 9 positions match TRBD2. Trimming removed 2 bases from V and 2 bases from J; junction bases left unmatched: 7. CDR1 is MNHEY, CDR2 SVGEGT, per germline. The CDR3 length is 16 residues. CDR3 nucleotide sequence: TGTGCCAGCAGTTACCGGCCGGGACTAGCTACCTACGAGCAGTACGTC. This codes for CASSYRPGLATYEQYV.

The V call is TRBV24-1, the J call TRBJ2-1; 11 nucleotides line up with TRBD2. The J segment lost 4 bases and the V segment lost 2 bases, leaving 3 bases of the junction unmatched. Germline V gene data show CDR1 as KGHDR and CDR2 as SFDVKD. The CDR3 extends over 16 amino acids. The CDR3 protein is CATSDWTSGHYNEQFF. Here the CDR3 DNA reads TGTGCCACCAGTGATTGGACTAGCGGGCATTACAATGAGCAGTTCTTC.

V usage is TRBV19 and J usage is TRBJ2-3; D ambiguous. With 3 bases removed from V and 5 bases from J, the gap between germline ends came to 6 bases. The CDR3 totals 12 residues. Germline V gives CDR1 LNHDA, CDR2 SQIVND (reference sequence). The DNA of the CDR3 is TGTGCCAGTAGTATTGAACAAGATACGCAGTATTTT. Translated: CASSIEQDTQYF.

For the CDR3, the DNA is TGTGCCAGTAGTCGACGTCGCGGGAGCGGAAATGAGCAGTTCTTC. Translating gives CASSRRRGSGNEQFF. V usage is TRBV19 and J usage is TRBJ2-1; 7 positions match TRBD2. Germline V gives CDR1 LNHDA, CDR2 SQIVND (reference sequence). J lost 7 bases, V lost 5 bases, and 11 bases had no gene match. This CDR3 spans 15 amino acids.

J is TRBJ1-4 and V is TRBV5-1, with D hard to call. Germline values: CDR1 SGHRS, CDR2 YFSETQ. V lost 5 bases, J lost 2 bases, and 22 bases lay in between. This CDR3 comprises 18 residues. The CDR3 DNA reads as TGCGCCAGCAGTCTTGGGCCCGAGACATATCGGACTAATGAAAAACTGTTTTTT. Translation gives CASSLGPETYRTNEKLFF. The full variable domain, rest sourced from reference TRBV5-1 and TRBJ1-4, is KAGVTQTPRYLIKTRGQQVTLSCSPISGHRSVSWYQQTPGQGLQFLFEYFSETQRNKGNFPGRFSGRQFSNSRSEMNVSTLELGDSALYLCASSLGPETYRTNEKLFFGSGTQLSVL.